Listed here are 2 T cell receptor beta chains from one sample, sequenced in a study of cytomegalovirus exposure and HLA in healthy donors. 60 Vbeta and 13 Jbeta primers were used in PCR. Clones were sequenced by immunoSEQ multiplex PCR, and TCRdb holds only the in-frame ones, with some missing. The table has 120,000 to 150,000 clones, roughly three quarters seen once. The sample was PBMCs. The receptors were sampled from a woman aged 40 to 50 in good health and CMV-seropositive.

Only one count was recorded for this clone. J is TRBJ2-3 and V is TRBV30; no firm D call. Trimming shortened V by 4 bases and J by 4 bases, and 6 bases separated the two germline ends. Per germline, CDR1 GTSNPN and CDR2 SVGIG (reference sequence). The CDR3 has 11 amino acids. CDR3: CAWNLADTQYF. Written as DNA, the CDR3 is TGTGCCTGGAATCTCGCAGATACGCAGTATTTT.

This clone was observed a single time. This chain uses TRBV4-2 with TRBJ2-3; 14 bases map to TRBD2. Germline values: CDR1 LGHNA, CDR2 YNFKEQ. The CDR3 consists of 14 residues. With V trimmed by 6 bases and J by 6 bases, 2 bases remained unmatched. CDR3 in DNA: TGTGCCAGCAGGACTAGCGGGGGGGCTGATACGCAGTATTTT. Translating gives CASRTSGGADTQYF.